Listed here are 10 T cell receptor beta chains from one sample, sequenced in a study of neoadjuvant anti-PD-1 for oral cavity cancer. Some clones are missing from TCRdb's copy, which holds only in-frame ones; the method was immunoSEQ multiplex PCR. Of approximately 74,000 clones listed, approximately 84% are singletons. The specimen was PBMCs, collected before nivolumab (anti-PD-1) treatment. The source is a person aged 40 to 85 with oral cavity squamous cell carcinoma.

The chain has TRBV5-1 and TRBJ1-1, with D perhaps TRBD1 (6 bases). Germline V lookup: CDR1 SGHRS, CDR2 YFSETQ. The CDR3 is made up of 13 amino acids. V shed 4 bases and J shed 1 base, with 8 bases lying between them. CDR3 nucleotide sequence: TGCGCCAGCAGCGGACAGCAGAACACTGAAGCTTTCTTT. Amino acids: CASSGQQNTEAFF.

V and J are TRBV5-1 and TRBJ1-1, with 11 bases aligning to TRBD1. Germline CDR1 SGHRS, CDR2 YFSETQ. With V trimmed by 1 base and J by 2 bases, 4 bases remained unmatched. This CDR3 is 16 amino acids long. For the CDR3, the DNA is TGCGCCAGCAGCTTGTGGGGACAGGGGGTTAACACTGAAGCTTTCTTT. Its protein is CASSLWGQGVNTEAFF.

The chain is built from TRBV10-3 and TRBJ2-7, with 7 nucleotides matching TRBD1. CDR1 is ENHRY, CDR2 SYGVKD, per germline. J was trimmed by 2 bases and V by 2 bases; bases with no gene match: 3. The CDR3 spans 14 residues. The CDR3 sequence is CAISEGQEPYEQYF. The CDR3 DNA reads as TGTGCCATCAGTGAGGGACAGGAACCCTACGAGCAGTACTTC.

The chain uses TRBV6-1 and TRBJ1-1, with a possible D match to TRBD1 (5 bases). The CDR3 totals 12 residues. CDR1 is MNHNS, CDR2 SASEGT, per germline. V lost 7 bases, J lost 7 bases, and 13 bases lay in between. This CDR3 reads CASILGTGEAFF. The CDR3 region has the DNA TGTGCCAGCATCCTAGGGACGGGTGAAGCTTTCTTT.

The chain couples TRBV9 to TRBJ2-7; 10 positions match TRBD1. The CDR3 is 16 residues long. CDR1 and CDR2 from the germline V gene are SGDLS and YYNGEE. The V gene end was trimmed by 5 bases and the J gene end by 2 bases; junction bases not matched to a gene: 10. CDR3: CASSPRPGQGPYEQYF. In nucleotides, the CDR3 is TGTGCCAGCAGTCCCAGACCGGGACAGGGGCCCTACGAGCAGTACTTC.

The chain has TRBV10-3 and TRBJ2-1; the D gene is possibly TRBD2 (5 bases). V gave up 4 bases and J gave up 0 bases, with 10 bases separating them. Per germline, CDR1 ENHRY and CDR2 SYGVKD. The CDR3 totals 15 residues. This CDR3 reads CAISGTHSSYNEQFF. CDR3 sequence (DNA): TGTGCCATCAGTGGGACTCACTCCTCCTACAATGAGCAGTTCTTC.

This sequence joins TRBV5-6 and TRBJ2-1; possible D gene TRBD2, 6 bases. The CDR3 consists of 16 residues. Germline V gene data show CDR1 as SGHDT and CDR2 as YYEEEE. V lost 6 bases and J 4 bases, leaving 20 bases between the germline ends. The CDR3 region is CASTSGNSGVYNEQFF. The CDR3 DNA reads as TGTGCCAGCACGTCTGGAAATAGCGGTGTATACAATGAGCAGTTCTTC.

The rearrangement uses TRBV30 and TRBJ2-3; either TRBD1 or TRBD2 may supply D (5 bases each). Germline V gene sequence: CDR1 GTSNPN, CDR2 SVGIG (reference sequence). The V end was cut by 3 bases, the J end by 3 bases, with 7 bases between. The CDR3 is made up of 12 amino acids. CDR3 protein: CAWREGTDTQYF. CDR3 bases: TGTGCCTGGAGAGAGGGGACAGATACGCAGTATTTT. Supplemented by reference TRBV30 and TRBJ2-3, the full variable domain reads SQTIHQWPATLVQPVGSPLSLECTVEGTSNPNLYWYRQAAGRGLQLLFYSVGIGQISSEVPQNLSASRPQDRQFILSSKKLLLSDSGFYLCAWREGTDTQYFGPGTRLTVL.

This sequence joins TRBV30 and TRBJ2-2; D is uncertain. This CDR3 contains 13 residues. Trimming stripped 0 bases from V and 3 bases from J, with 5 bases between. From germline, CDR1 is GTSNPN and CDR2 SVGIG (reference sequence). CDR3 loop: CAWSVSDTGELFF. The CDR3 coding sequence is TGTGCCTGGAGTGTGTCGGACACCGGGGAGCTGTTTTTT.

CDR3 residues: CAWSVLGDTLNEQFF. CDR3 nucleotide sequence: TGTGCCTGGAGTGTACTGGGGGACACTCTCAATGAGCAGTTCTTC. This rearrangement joins TRBV30 to TRBJ2-1; D might be TRBD1 (6 bases). Germline V lookup: CDR1 GTSNPN, CDR2 SVGIG (reference sequence). The CDR3 spans 15 residues. With 0 bases removed from V and 6 bases from J, the gap between germline ends came to 15 bases.